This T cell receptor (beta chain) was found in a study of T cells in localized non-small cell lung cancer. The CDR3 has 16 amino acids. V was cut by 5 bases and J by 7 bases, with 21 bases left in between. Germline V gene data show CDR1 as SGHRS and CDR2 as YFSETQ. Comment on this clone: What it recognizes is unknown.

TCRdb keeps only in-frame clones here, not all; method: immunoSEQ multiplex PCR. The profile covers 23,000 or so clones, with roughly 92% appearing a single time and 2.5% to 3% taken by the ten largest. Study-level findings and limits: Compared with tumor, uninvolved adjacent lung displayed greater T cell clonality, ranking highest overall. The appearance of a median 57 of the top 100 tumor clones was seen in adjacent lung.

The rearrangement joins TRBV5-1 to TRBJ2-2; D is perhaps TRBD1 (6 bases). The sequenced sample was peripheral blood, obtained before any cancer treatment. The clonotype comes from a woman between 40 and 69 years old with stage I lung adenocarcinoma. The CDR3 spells CASREGQTYSLGELFF. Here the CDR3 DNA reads TGCGCCAGCAGGGAAGGACAGACCTACAGTCTCGGGGAGCTGTTTTTT.